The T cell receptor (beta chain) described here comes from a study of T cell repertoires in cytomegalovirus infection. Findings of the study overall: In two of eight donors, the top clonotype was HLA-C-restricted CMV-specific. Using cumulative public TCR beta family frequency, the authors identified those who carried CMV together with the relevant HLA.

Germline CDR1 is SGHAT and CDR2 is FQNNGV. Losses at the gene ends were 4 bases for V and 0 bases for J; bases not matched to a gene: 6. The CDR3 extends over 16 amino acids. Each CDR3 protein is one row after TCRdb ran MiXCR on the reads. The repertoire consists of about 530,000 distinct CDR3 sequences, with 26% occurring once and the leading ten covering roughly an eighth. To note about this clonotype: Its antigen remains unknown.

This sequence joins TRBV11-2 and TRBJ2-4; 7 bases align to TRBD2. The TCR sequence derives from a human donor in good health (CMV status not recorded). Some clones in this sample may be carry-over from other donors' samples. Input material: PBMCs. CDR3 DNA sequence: TGTGCCAGCAGCTCTGCTAGCGGAGTAGCCAAAAACATTCAGTACTTC. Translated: CASSSASGVAKNIQYF.